A selection of T cell receptor beta chains follows, all from one sample in a study of blood T cell repertoires in COVID-19. Here immunoSEQ multiplex PCR was the method, and the copy in TCRdb shows in-frame clones only, minus some. The sample has 95,000 to 150,000 clones, 71% seen once; the top ten hold 0.86%. The source material was peripheral blood. These receptors came from a human donor with acute or convalescent COVID-19. The donor label of this sample is uncertain. CDR3s include the opening cysteine and the closing phenylalanine or tryptophan. D genes are given only for firm matches. For some rows the clone size is stated as once, few or many, or as a class when expanded; others skip it.

D: NA; J: TRBJ1-4; size: NA; V: TRBV6-5; DNA: TGTGCCAGCAGTTACGGGTCCGGGACTATTGAAAAACTGTTTTTT; CDR3: CASSYGSGTIEKLFF
D: NA; J: TRBJ1-2; size: NA; V: TRBV7-2; DNA: TGTGCCAGCAGCTCCGGACAAGGCCTCTATGGCTACACCTTC; CDR3: CASSSGQGLYGYTF
D: TRBD1; J: TRBJ1-6; size: NA; V: TRBV5-5; DNA: TGTGCCAGCAGCTTGGCCCGGGACAGATATTCACCCCTCCACTTT; CDR3: CASSLARDRYSPLHF
D: NA; J: TRBJ1-2; size: NA; V: TRBV5-8; DNA: TGTGCCAGCATCCTGCCCGGGGGTATCGTCTTCGCCGATGGCTACACCTTC; CDR3: CASILPGGIVFADGYTF
D: NA; J: TRBJ1-2; size: NA; V: TRBV14; DNA: TGTGCCAGCAGCTGGGACACGAACTATGGCTACACCTTC; CDR3: CASSWDTNYGYTF
D: TRBD1; J: TRBJ2-1; size: NA; V: TRBV27; DNA: TGTGCCAGCAGACCGGGACAGGCCTTTATACTTGAGCAGTTCTTC; CDR3: CASRPGQAFILEQFF
D: NA; J: TRBJ1-3; size: NA; V: TRBV12-5; DNA: TGTGCTAGTGGTTTGGTGGCATTGTTGGGAAACACCATATATTTT; CDR3: CASGLVALLGNTIYF
D: NA; J: TRBJ1-2; size: NA; V: TRBV28; DNA: TGTGCCAGCAGTTTATTGGGGGGGAACTATGGCTACACCTTC; CDR3: CASSLLGGNYGYTF
D: NA; J: TRBJ1-1; size: many; V: TRBV28; DNA: TGTGCCAGCAGTTTCCTTCAGGGGAGTAACACTGAAGCTTTCTTT; CDR3: CASSFLQGSNTEAFF
D: NA; J: TRBJ2-3; size: NA; V: TRBV4-2; DNA: TGTGCCAGCAGCCAAAGCGGTGGTTCTAGCACAGATACGCAGTATTTT; CDR3: CASSQSGGSSTDTQYF
D: TRBD2; J: TRBJ2-1; size: many; V: TRBV30; DNA: TGTGCCTGGAGGGAGCGGGGTCCCTACAATGAGCAGTTCTTC; CDR3: CAWRERGPYNEQFF
D: NA; J: TRBJ2-2; size: NA; V: TRBV19; DNA: TGTGCCAGTAGTCCTCAGAAGACAGCCACCGGGGAGCTGTTTTTT; CDR3: CASSPQKTATGELFF
D: TRBD2; J: TRBJ2-5; size: few; V: TRBV5-1; DNA: TGCGCCAGCAGCACTAGCGGGGGGCCCCAAGAGACCCAGTACTTC; CDR3: CASSTSGGPQETQYF
D: NA; J: TRBJ1-5; size: NA; V: TRBV27; DNA: TGTGCCGCGAGGGATGGGCCGGGGTATAGCAATCAGCCCCAGCATTTT; CDR3: CAARDGPGYSNQPQHF
D: NA; J: TRBJ1-1; size: NA; V: TRBV14; DNA: TGTGCCAGCAGCCCCACATTGCCGGGCACTGAAGCTTTCTTT; CDR3: CASSPTLPGTEAFF
D: NA; J: TRBJ1-5; size: NA; V: TRBV19; DNA: TGTGCCAGTACTAAGGCTCGGAGCCTAAATAGCAATCAGCCCCAGCATTTT; CDR3: CASTKARSLNSNQPQHF
D: NA; J: TRBJ1-1; size: NA; V: TRBV7-9; DNA: TGTGCCAGCAGCTTAAGCGTCACTGAAGCTTTCTTT; CDR3: CASSLSVTEAFF
D: NA; J: TRBJ1-3; size: NA; V: TRBV6-5; DNA: TGTGCCAGCAGGTACCAGTATCATGGAAACACCATATATTTT; CDR3: CASRYQYHGNTIYF
D: NA; J: TRBJ2-5; size: NA; V: TRBV7-3; DNA: TGTGCCAGCAGCTTGTCGGGGGGCCTGTCAGAGACCCAGTACTTC; CDR3: CASSLSGGLSETQYF
D: TRBD2; J: TRBJ2-1; size: NA; V: TRBV7-2; DNA: TGTGCCAGCAGCTTAGCGGGGACTAGCGTTTACAATGAGCAGTTCTTC; CDR3: CASSLAGTSVYNEQFF
D: NA; J: TRBJ1-5; size: NA; V: TRBV2; DNA: TGTGCCAGCAGTGAAAGGCGGCTAAATCAGCCCCAGCATTTT; CDR3: CASSERRLNQPQHF
D: TRBD1; J: TRBJ1-2; size: NA; V: TRBV5-1; DNA: TGCGCCAGCAGCCCGGATCCCGGACAGGGGATAATCTATGGCTACACCTTC; CDR3: CASSPDPGQGIIYGYTF
D: TRBD1; J: TRBJ1-1; size: NA; V: TRBV4-1; DNA: TGCGCCAGCAGCCAAGGCATACAGGGGGCCCGAGCTTTCTTT; CDR3: CASSQGIQGARAFF
D: TRBD1; J: TRBJ1-6; size: NA; V: TRBV19; DNA: TGTGCCAGTAGTACCAAATCTCGGACAGGGTCGAATCCACCCCTCCACTTT; CDR3: CASSTKSRTGSNPPLHF
D: NA; J: TRBJ1-1; size: few; V: TRBV18; DNA: TGTGCCAGCTCACCACTTGGGGGGGGTGAAGCTTTCTTT; CDR3: CASSPLGGGEAFF
D: NA; J: TRBJ1-1; size: NA; V: TRBV19; DNA: TGTGCCAGCGGCATACAGGGTTGGACTGAAGCTTTCTTT; CDR3: CASGIQGWTEAFF
D: TRBD2; J: TRBJ2-3; size: NA; V: TRBV7-9; DNA: TGTGCCAGCAGCTTAGTCCTAGCGGACACAGATACGCAGTATTTT; CDR3: CASSLVLADTDTQYF
D: NA; J: TRBJ2-1; size: NA; V: TRBV10-1; DNA: TGCGCCAGCAGTGAGTCTCAAGTGAGGAATGAGCAGTTCTTC; CDR3: CASSESQVRNEQFF
D: NA; J: TRBJ1-5; size: NA; V: TRBV19; DNA: TGTGCCAGTAGTATTACAGGGTACAATCAGCCCCAGCATTTT; CDR3: CASSITGYNQPQHF
D: TRBD1; J: TRBJ1-5; size: once; V: TRBV19; DNA: TGTGCCAGTAGGACAGGGCTCAGCAATCAGCCCCAGCATTTT; CDR3: CASRTGLSNQPQHF
D: NA; J: TRBJ1-1; size: NA; V: TRBV7-9; DNA: TGTGCCAGCAGCTCCAAACCAGGTACTGAAGCTTTCTTT; CDR3: CASSSKPGTEAFF
D: NA; J: TRBJ1-3; size: NA; V: TRBV11-2; DNA: TGTGCCAGCAGCTTAGTCAGGGGTGGAAACACCATATATTTT; CDR3: CASSLVRGGNTIYF
D: NA; J: TRBJ2-7; size: NA; V: TRBV29-1; DNA: TGCAGCGTTAGCCAGGGGACCAGCTCCTACGAGCAGTACTTC; CDR3: CSVSQGTSSYEQYF
D: NA; J: TRBJ1-3; size: NA; V: TRBV9; DNA: TGTGCCAGCAGCGTAGGATCTTCCGGCTCTGGAAACACCATATATTTT; CDR3: CASSVGSSGSGNTIYF
D: TRBD2; J: TRBJ2-5; size: NA; V: TRBV7-9; DNA: TGTGCCAGCAGCTTAGATGCGGGGGTGACCCAGTACTTC; CDR3: CASSLDAGVTQYF
D: NA; J: TRBJ1-1; size: NA; V: TRBV7-9; DNA: TGTGCCAGCAGCTTTTCCCCCGGCAGGGCTTTCTTT; CDR3: CASSFSPGRAFF
D: TRBD1; J: TRBJ2-7; size: NA; V: TRBV19; DNA: TGTGCCAGTAGTCACCGGGGACAGACCTACGAGCAGTACTTC; CDR3: CASSHRGQTYEQYF
D: NA; J: TRBJ1-1; size: NA; V: TRBV5-4; DNA: TGTGCCAGCAGCTTTGAGGGAAGCGCTGAAGCTTTCTTT; CDR3: CASSFEGSAEAFF
D: TRBD2; J: TRBJ2-3; size: once; V: TRBV7-9; DNA: TGTGCCAGCAGCTTTACGGGGGGGCCGGGAGATACGCAGTATTTT; CDR3: CASSFTGGPGDTQYF
D: NA; J: TRBJ1-5; size: NA; V: TRBV27; DNA: TGTGCCAGAGTACGCAGGGGCAATCAGCCCCAGCATTTT; CDR3: CARVRRGNQPQHF
D: NA; J: TRBJ1-1; size: NA; V: TRBV12-5; DNA: TGTGCTAGTGGTTTGGACCCCCAGGTGGGGAACACTGAAGCTTTCTTT; CDR3: CASGLDPQVGNTEAFF
D: TRBD2; J: TRBJ2-3; size: few; V: TRBV6-5; DNA: TGTGCCAGCAGCGGACTAGCGGTTAGCACAGATACGCAGTATTTT; CDR3: CASSGLAVSTDTQYF
D: NA; J: TRBJ1-2; size: many; V: TRBV2; DNA: TGTGCCAGCACCTTAGGTCGGGGCTATGGCTACACCTTC; CDR3: CASTLGRGYGYTF